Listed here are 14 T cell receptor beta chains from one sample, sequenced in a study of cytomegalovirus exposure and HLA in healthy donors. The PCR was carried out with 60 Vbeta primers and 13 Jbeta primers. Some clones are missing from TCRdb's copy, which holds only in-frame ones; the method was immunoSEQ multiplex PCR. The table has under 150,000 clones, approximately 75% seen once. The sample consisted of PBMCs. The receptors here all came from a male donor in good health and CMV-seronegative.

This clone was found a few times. The CDR3 sequence: CASRTDRNTEAFF. The CDR3 DNA is TGTGCCAGCAGGACGGACAGGAACACTGAAGCTTTCTTT. The chain links TRBV6-6 to TRBJ1-1, with a weak D call TRBD1 (6 bases). Germline values: CDR1 MNHNY, CDR2 SVGAGI (reference sequence). CDR3 length equals 13 residues. With 6 bases removed from V and 1 base from J, the gap between germline ends came to 9 bases.

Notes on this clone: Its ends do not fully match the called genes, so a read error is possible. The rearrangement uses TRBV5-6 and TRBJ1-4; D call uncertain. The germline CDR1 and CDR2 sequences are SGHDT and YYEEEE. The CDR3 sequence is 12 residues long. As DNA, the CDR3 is TGTGCCAGCAGCTTGTGGAGTGGAAAAACTGTTTTT. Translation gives CASSLWSGKTVF.

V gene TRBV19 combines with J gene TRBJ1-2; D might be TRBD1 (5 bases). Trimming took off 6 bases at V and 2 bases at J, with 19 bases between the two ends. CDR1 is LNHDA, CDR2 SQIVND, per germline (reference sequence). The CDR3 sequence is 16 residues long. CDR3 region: CASSNHRDLINYGYTF. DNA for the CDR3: TGTGCCAGTAGCAACCACCGGGACTTAATAAACTATGGCTACACCTTC.

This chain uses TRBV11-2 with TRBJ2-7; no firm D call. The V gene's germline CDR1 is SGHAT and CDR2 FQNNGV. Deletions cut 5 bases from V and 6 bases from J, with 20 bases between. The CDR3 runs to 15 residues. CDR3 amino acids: CASSPAGPFISEQYF. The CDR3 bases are TGTGCCAGCAGCCCCGCAGGCCCCTTTATATCCGAGCAGTACTTC.

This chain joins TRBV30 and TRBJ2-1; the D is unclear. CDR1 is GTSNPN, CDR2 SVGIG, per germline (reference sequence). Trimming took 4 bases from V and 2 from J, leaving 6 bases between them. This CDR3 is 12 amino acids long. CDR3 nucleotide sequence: TGTGCCTGGAAACGGGCCTACAATGAGCAGTTCTTC. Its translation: CAWKRAYNEQFF.

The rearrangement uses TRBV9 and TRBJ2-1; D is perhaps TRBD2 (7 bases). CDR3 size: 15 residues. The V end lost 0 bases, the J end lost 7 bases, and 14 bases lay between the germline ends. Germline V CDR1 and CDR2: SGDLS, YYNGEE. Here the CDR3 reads CASSVGGGQGNEQFF. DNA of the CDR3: TGTGCCAGCAGCGTAGGCGGGGGCCAAGGGAATGAGCAGTTCTTC.

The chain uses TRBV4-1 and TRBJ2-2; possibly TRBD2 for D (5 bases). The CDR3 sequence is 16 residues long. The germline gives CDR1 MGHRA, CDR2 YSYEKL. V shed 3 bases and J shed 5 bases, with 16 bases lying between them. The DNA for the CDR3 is TGCGCCAGCAGCCACCGGACTGGCCCGAGGACCGGGGAGCTGTTTTTT. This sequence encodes CASSHRTGPRTGELFF.

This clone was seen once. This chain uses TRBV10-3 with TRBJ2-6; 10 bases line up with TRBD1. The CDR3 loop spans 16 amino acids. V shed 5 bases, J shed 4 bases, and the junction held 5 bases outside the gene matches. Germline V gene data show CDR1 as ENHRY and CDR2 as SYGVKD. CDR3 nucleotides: TGTGCCATCAGTCCCGGGACAGGGGTCGGGGCCAACGTCCTGACTTTC. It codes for CAISPGTGVGANVLTF.

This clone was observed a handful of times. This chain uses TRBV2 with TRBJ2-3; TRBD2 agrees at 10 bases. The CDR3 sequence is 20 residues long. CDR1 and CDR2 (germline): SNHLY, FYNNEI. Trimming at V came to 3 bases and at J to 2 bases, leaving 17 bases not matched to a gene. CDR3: CASSDPYSAYTSGATDTQYF. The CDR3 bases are TGTGCCAGCAGTGACCCTTATTCTGCTTACACTAGCGGGGCCACAGATACGCAGTATTTT.

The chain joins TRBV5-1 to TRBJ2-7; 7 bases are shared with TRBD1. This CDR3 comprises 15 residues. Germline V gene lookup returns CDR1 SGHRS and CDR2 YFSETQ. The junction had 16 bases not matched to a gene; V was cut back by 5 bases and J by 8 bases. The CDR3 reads CASRPQGQAPTQQYF. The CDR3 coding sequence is TGCGCCAGCAGGCCTCAAGGACAGGCCCCTACGCAGCAGTACTTC.

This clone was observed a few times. DNA for the CDR3: TGTGCCAGCAGCTTACTATTGACAGGGTCCTATGGCTACACCTTC. This gives the protein CASSLLLTGSYGYTF. The rearrangement links TRBV5-6 to TRBJ1-2; 7 nucleotides agree with TRBD1. CDR3 length: 15 amino acids. The V gene's germline CDR1 is SGHDT and CDR2 YYEEEE. J gave up 4 bases and V 2 bases, and 8 bases lay outside the gene matches. Full variable domain (outside the CDR3, taken from reference TRBV5-6 and TRBJ1-2): DAGVTQSPTHLIKTRGQQVTLRCSPKSGHDTVSWYQQALGQGPQFIFQYYEEEERQRGNFPDRFSGHQFPNYSSELNVNALLLGDSALYLCASSLLLTGSYGYTFGSGTRLTVV.

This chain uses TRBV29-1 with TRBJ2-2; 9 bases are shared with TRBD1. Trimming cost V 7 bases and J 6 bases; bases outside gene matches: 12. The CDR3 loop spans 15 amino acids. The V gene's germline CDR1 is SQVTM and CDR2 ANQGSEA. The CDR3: CSAHAGTGLAGELFF. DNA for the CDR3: TGCAGCGCCCACGCCGGGACAGGGTTGGCCGGGGAGCTGTTTTTT.

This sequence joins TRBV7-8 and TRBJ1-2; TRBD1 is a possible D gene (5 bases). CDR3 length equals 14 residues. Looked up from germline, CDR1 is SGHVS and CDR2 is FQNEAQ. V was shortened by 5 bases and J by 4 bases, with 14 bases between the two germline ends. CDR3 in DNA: TGTGCCAGCAGCGGGGCCCCAGACTCCTATGGCTACACCTTC. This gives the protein CASSGAPDSYGYTF.

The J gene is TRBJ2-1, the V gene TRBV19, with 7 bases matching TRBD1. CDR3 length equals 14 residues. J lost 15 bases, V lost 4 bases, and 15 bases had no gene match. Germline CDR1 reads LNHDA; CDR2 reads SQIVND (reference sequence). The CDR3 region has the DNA TGTGCCAGTAGTACCCCGACAGGGAAGAATGGGAGGTTCTTC. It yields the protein CASSTPTGKNGRFF. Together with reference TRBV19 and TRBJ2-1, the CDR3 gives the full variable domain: DGGITQSPKYLFRKEGQNVTLSCEQNLNHDAMYWYRQDPGQGLRLIYYSQIVNDFQKGDIAEGYSVSREKKESFPLTVTSAQKNPTAFYLCASSTPTGKNGRFFGPGTRLTVL.